A selection of T cell receptor beta chains follows, all from one sample in a study of cytomegalovirus exposure and HLA in healthy donors. Method: immunoSEQ multiplex PCR; TCRdb's copy keeps in-frame clones and lacks some. Of 110,000 to 150,000 clones detected, nearly 10% appear once; the ten largest clones hold 1.8%. Sequencing input: PBMCs. All receptors derive from a man aged 50-59 years in good health and CMV-seronegative. Both conserved end residues are part of each CDR3. Only some rows state a clone size, as once, few, many or a class for expanded clones.

V,J,size,CDR3
TRBV29-1,TRBJ2-7,.,CSVRQGGTYEQYF
TRBV7-9,TRBJ2-1,.,CASSLGDWRYNEQFF
TRBV7-9,TRBJ2-2,few,CASSLLNTGELFF
TRBV2,TRBJ1-5,few,CASSSSALGGPNQPQHF
TRBV30,TRBJ1-2,.,CAWSEYRDAVYGYTF
TRBV5-4,TRBJ1-1,.,CASSLDQGAGTEAFF
TRBV27,TRBJ1-1,.,CASSRYYRQGPSTEAFF
TRBV5-1,TRBJ2-7,.,CASSLGQTDYEQYF
TRBV2,TRBJ1-4,few,CASRETPATNEKLFF
TRBV13,TRBJ1-5,.,CASSLGRVSNQPQHF
TRBV6-5,TRBJ2-4,few,CASSPLGGGENIQYF
TRBV19,TRBJ2-5,.,CASSRDRGSRETQYF
TRBV30,TRBJ1-5,.,CAWSPGQFSNQPQHF
TRBV18,TRBJ1-5,few,CASSPPGQGNQPQHF
TRBV9,TRBJ1-4,few,CASSNDRVATNEKLFF
TRBV4-2,TRBJ2-3,.,CASSQATSGGGADTQYF
TRBV7-9,TRBJ1-5,.,CASGLAQVNQPQHF
TRBV27,TRBJ1-4,.,CASSPTGGIDETNEKLFF
TRBV6-1,TRBJ1-2,few,CASSARAGSSGYTF
TRBV10-3,TRBJ1-2,.,CAISETLGPDYPGYTF
TRBV4-2,TRBJ2-5,.,CASSQALYGSSPVDF
TRBV7-9,TRBJ1-2,.,CASSLGRVDNYGYTF
TRBV5-8,TRBJ2-1,.,CASSDLTSPYNEQFF
TRBV5-4,TRBJ1-2,few,CASSQGTGYGYTF
TRBV2,TRBJ1-6,.,CASTSTGNGNSPLHF
TRBV7-3,TRBJ2-2,few,CASSLSLGGDTGELFF
TRBV6-1,TRBJ1-2,.,CASGPGQGIGYGYTF
TRBV4-1,TRBJ1-2,.,CASSQGRQINYGYTF
TRBV30,TRBJ1-2,few,CAWSAGANYGYTF
TRBV29-1,TRBJ1-2,few,CSVEDYPLGGYYTF
TRBV7-8,TRBJ1-2,few,CASRGTGGAGGYTF
TRBV6-5,TRBJ2-5,few,CASSYSLGREETQYF
TRBV6-6,TRBJ2-5,few,CASSPETSGRVKTQYF
TRBV7-6,TRBJ2-3,.,CASSLRLAGTDTQYF
TRBV4-2,TRBJ1-6,.,CASSQPFAGDSPLHF
TRBV5-1,TRBJ2-5,few,CASSLAQAGQETQYF
TRBV5-1,TRBJ2-1,.,CASAEGLAGPHEQFF
TRBV5-1,TRBJ2-2,.,CASSSGPNTGELFF
TRBV11-1,TRBJ1-4,few,CASSSGTGPGANEKLFF
TRBV7-3,TRBJ1-2,few,CASSPTGGNYGYTF
TRBV6-1,TRBJ1-1,few,CASGNAGSRTEAFF
TRBV7-8,TRBJ1-2,few,CASSLPGLGYGYTF
TRBV5-6,TRBJ2-1,.,CASSLRGGARNEQFF
TRBV7-8,TRBJ1-2,.,CASSARAGPWGYPF
TRBV28,TRBJ2-1,.,CASNQSGQGRKGEQFF
TRBV18,TRBJ2-2,few,CASSLMARRDTGELFF
TRBV21-1,TRBJ2-7,few,CASSKAVFGSFCVRQGTIYEQYF
TRBV19,TRBJ1-6,.,CASSTVGRIGNSPLHF
TRBV20-1,TRBJ1-1,few,CSAPNTEAFF
TRBV6-5,TRBJ1-5,.,CASSGGQEGNQPQHF
TRBV13,TRBJ2-1,.,CASSLRWRGSSYNEQFF
TRBV7-9,TRBJ1-2,.,CASRLIGGVGGYTF
TRBV18,TRBJ1-4,.,CASSKRQGPEWRLFF
TRBV19,TRBJ2-1,.,CASSIDRQSYNEQFF
TRBV11-2,TRBJ1-2,.,CASSQPDRRTYGYTF
TRBV5-4,TRBJ2-6,few,CASSQGTGGQRANVLTF
TRBV18,TRBJ1-1,.,CASSLPLGRGAGTEAFF